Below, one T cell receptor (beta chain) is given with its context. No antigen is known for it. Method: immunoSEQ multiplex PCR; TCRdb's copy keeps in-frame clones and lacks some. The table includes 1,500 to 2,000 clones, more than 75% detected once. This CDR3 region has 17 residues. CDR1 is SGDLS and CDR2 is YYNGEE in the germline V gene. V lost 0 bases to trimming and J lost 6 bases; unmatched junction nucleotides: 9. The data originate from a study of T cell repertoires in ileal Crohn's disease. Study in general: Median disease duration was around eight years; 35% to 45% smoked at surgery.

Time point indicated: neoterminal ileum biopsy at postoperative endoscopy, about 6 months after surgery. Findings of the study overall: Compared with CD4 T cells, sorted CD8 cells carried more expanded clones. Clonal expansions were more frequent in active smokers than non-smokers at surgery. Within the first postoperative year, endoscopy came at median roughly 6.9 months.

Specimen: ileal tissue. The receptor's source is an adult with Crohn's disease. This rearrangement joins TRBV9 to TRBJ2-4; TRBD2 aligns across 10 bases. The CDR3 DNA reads TGTGCCAGCAGCGTAGCTGGAGAGCGGGGGGGTGGAAACATTCAGTACTTC. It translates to CASSVAGERGGGNIQYF.